The T cell receptor (beta chain) described here comes from a study of shared clonotypes between healthy human individuals. General study findings and limits: Among donors, clonotype sharing was expected to be affected by sequencing depth.

To note about this clone: No antigen is known for it.

The ends lost 5 bases at V and 6 bases at J; junction bases unmatched: 11. CDR3 length: 15 amino acids. CDR1 is MNHNS and CDR2 is SASEGT in the germline V gene. Assay used: immunoSEQ multiplex PCR; TCRdb lists only in-frame clones, some missing. The data hold roughly 2 million clones, with 85% to 95% observed a single time. The V and J genes are TRBV6-1 and TRBJ2-7; 9 positions agree with TRBD1. The sequencing input was naive CD4+ T cells sorted from blood. The subset: CD45RA+ positively selected. The sequence was collected from a man aged 18-30 years in good health. CDR3 loop: CASSPWGTGSGEQYF. The CDR3 nucleotides read TGTGCCAGCAGTCCGTGGGGGACAGGGTCTGGCGAGCAGTACTTC.